These 13 T cell receptor beta chains were all obtained from the same sample, sequenced in a study of CD8 T cells in ankylosing spondylitis. Study-wide results and caveats: Blood of patients with ankylosing spondylitis appeared to be characterized by a TCR beta motif of eight highly homologous variants.

TCRdb re-analysed the 5' RACE reads in MiXCR, keeping a single row per CDR3 protein. Of hundreds of thousands of distinct CDR3 sequences in the sample, about 11% were seen once. These receptors' targets are unknown. Material for sequencing was blood, either unsorted or a sorted T cell fraction (not recorded which). The receptor source for this set is a male donor with ankylosing spondylitis.

This clonotype was seen more than once but under ten times. The chain joins TRBV5-1 to TRBJ2-7, with D maybe TRBD1 (5 bases). CDR3 length: 15 residues. Germline V gene data show CDR1 as SGHRS and CDR2 as YFSETQ. Trimming cost V 0 bases and J 2 bases, with 12 bases left between them. The CDR3 sequence is CASSLAYDRTYEQYF. The CDR3 nucleotides are TGCGCCAGCAGCTTGGCCTACGACAGAACCTACGAGCAGTACTTC.

This clonotype has ten or more counts. This chain connects TRBV29-1 to TRBJ2-3; 10 nucleotides match TRBD1. The CDR3 loop spans 13 amino acids. V lost 5 bases and J lost 4; bases outside the gene matches: 3. The V gene's germline CDR1 is SQVTM and CDR2 ANQGSEA. CDR3 in amino acids: CSVRTGGSDTQYF. CDR3 sequence (DNA): TGCAGCGTTAGGACAGGGGGGTCAGATACGCAGTATTTT.

In its sample, this clonotype was seen many times. Its ends do not fully match the called genes, so a read error is possible. The chain couples TRBV20-1 to TRBJ1-2; D call uncertain. The CDR3 sequence is 14 residues long. The V gene's germline CDR1 is DFQATT and CDR2 SNEGSKA (reference sequence). DNA for the CDR3: TGCAGTGCGAGAGACCCGCCTTCTAACTATGGCTACACCTTC. It translates to CSARDPPSNYGYTF.

This clonotype was observed a few times. The CDR3 spells CASSYLEKETQYF. Written as DNA, the CDR3 is TGTGCCAGCAGTTACTTGGAGAAAGAGACCCAGTACTTC. The rearrangement links TRBV6-2 or TRBV6-3 to TRBJ2-5; the D is unclear. The germline V and J ends were trimmed by 1 base and 3 bases, with 6 bases remaining between them. Germline V lookup: CDR1 MNHEY, CDR2 SVGEGT. CDR3 length: 13 residues.

This clonotype has more than one count but fewer than ten. The rearrangement links TRBV30 to TRBJ2-3; tentative D call: TRBD2 (6 bases). Deletions cut 4 bases from V and 0 bases from J, with 17 bases between. Germline CDR1 is GTSNPN and CDR2 is SVGIG (reference sequence). This CDR3 spans 16 amino acids. This CDR3 is CAWMNPGVASTDTQYF. CDR3 sequence (DNA): TGTGCCTGGATGAATCCGGGAGTCGCTAGCACAGATACGCAGTATTTT.

A remark on this clonotype: The germline gene is not matched at one end of the junction; a read error may be the cause. The rearrangement uses TRBV7-7 and TRBJ2-7; 7 bases are a match to TRBD2. CDR1 and CDR2 (germline): SSHAT, FNYEAQ (reference sequence). The CDR3 spans 15 residues. This chain's CDR3 is CASSRGVGFAYEQYF. CDR3 bases: TGTGCTAGCAGCCGGGGGGTGGGCTTCGCCTACGAGCAGTACTTC.

This clonotype showed up just a few times. The V call is TRBV6-1, the J call TRBJ2-1; possibly TRBD1 for D (5 bases). CDR1 is MNHNS and CDR2 is SASEGT in the germline V gene. The CDR3 is made up of 15 amino acids. V was shortened by 5 bases and J by 8 bases, with 19 bases between the two germline ends. The chain's CDR3 is CASSRSGPWGDEQFF. As DNA, the CDR3 is TGTGCCAGCAGTAGGTCGGGCCCCTGGGGCGATGAGCAGTTCTTC.

This chain joins TRBV5-1 and TRBJ2-3, with TRBD2 matching over 12 bases. Germline loops: CDR1 SGHRS, CDR2 YFSETQ. The trim removed 4 bases at V and 7 bases at J, leaving 7 bases unmatched. The CDR3 is made up of 15 amino acids. DNA for the CDR3: TGCGCCAGCAGCGGGGGACTAGCGGGCCCTTATACGCAGTATTTT. It specifies CASSGGLAGPYTQYF.

The chain combines TRBV24-1 with TRBJ1-2, with 9 bases that match TRBD1. The CDR3 extends over 18 amino acids. In germline, CDR1 is KGHDR, CDR2 SFDVKD. V lost 5 bases to trimming and J lost 3 bases; unmatched junction nucleotides: 15. For the CDR3, the DNA is TGTGCCACCAGTGGTCTGTTGCCCGGGACAGGGTATGACTATGGCTACACCTTC. It translates to CATSGLLPGTGYDYGYTF.

The V gene is TRBV10-3, the J gene TRBJ2-3; 7 positions match TRBD2. The CDR3 has 14 residues. The V and J ends lost 3 bases and 1 base, in that order; junction bases with no gene match: 1. Germline V gene data show CDR1 as ENHRY and CDR2 as SYGVKD. The CDR3 here is CAISDTSGTDTQYF. The CDR3 DNA sequence: TGTGCCATCAGTGATACTAGCGGCACAGATACGCAGTATTTT.

This sequence joins TRBV29-1 and TRBJ1-1, with D unclear. CDR3 length: 14 residues. Trimming took 7 bases from V and 0 from J, leaving 15 bases between them. Germline loops: CDR1 SQVTM, CDR2 ANQGSEA. The CDR3 region has the DNA TGCAGCGCCTCCCCCGGCAGATTGAACACTGAAGCTTTCTTT. Encoded protein: CSASPGRLNTEAFF.

The J gene is TRBJ2-7, the V gene TRBV6-2 or TRBV6-3; 10 bases line up with TRBD2. The germline V gene encodes CDR1 MNHEY and CDR2 SVGEGT. This CDR3 has 16 residues. Trimming at V came to 2 bases and at J to 4 bases, leaving 8 bases not matched to a gene. The CDR3 nucleotides read TGTGCCAGCAGTTACCCGCTACTAGCGGGGCTTTACGAGCAGTACTTC. Its translation is CASSYPLLAGLYEQYF.

This clonotype was picked up a small number of times. This chain connects TRBV6-2 or TRBV6-3 to TRBJ2-1, with D perhaps given as TRBD1 or TRBD2 (5 bases each). Germline values: CDR1 MNHEY, CDR2 SVGEGT. Trimming removed 10 bases at V and 6 bases at J, with 16 bases between. CDR3 size: 13 residues. The CDR3 DNA reads TGTGCCACCCCCGGGACCTTTCTCAATGAGCAGTTCTTC. Translated: CATPGTFLNEQFF.